This T cell receptor (beta chain) was captured by sequencing in a study of cytomegalovirus exposure and HLA in healthy donors. At the level of the study: Out of about 170 million T cells, an earlier analysis found some 120 million unique TCR beta sequences in total.

The junction had 3 bases not matched to a gene; V was cut back by 2 bases and J by 5 bases. The CDR3 runs 13 residues. Germline lookup yields CDR1 WNHNN and CDR2 SYGVQD (reference sequence). This PCR relied on a set of 60 Vbeta primers and 13 Jbeta primers. TCRdb's table, derived via immunoSEQ multiplex PCR, lists solely in-frame clones and lacks some. The profile covers approximately 81,000 clones, with approximately 74% appearing a single time and about 6.2% taken by the ten largest. When sampled, the donors appeared nominally healthy, though they likely had unrecorded immune exposures. Sequences were obtained from PBMCs. V and J are TRBV10-1 and TRBJ2-7; TRBD2 agrees at 7 bases. This TCR was sampled from a woman aged 50 to 60 in good health and CMV-seropositive. CDR3: CASSEELANEQYF. The DNA for the CDR3 is TGCGCCAGCAGTGAGGAACTAGCGAACGAGCAGTACTTC.